This T cell receptor beta chain was recorded in a study of T cells after yellow fever vaccination. The junction had 7 bases not matched to a gene; V was cut back by 0 bases and J by 5 bases. Looked up from germline, CDR1 is SGHRS and CDR2 is YFSETQ. The CDR3 is 16 residues long. The sample holds many counts of this clonotype. Via MiXCR, TCRdb re-called the 5' RACE reads, giving one row per CDR3 protein. The top ten clones hold about 25% of a sample with about 310,000 distinct CDR3 sequences, around 4% of them seen once. Sequencing was performed on PBMCs, taken on the day of the yellow fever booster vaccination. This sequence joins TRBV5-1 and TRBJ2-4; 8 bases match TRBD1. This clonotype originated in a young man who received the YFV17D yellow fever vaccine. The CDR3 sequence: CASSLAPGQGENIQYF. Written as DNA, the CDR3 is TGCGCCAGCAGCTTGGCCCCTGGACAGGGCGAAAACATTCAGTACTTC.